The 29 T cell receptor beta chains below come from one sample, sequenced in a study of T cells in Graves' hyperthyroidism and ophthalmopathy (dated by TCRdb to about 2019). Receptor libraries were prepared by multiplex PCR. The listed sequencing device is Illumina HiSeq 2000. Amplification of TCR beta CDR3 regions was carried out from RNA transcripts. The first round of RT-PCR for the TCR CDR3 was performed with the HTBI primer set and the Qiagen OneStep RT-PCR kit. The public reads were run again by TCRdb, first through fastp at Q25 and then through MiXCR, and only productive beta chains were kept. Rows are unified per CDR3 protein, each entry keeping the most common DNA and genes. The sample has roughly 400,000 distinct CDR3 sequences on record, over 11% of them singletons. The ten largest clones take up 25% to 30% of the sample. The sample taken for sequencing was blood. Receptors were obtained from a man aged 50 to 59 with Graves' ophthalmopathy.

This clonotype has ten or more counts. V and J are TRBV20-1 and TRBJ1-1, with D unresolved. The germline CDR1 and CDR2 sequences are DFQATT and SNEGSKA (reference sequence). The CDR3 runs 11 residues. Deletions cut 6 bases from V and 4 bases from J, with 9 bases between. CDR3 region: CSAWRTTEAFF. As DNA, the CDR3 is TGCAGTGCGTGGAGAACCACTGAAGCTTTCTTT.

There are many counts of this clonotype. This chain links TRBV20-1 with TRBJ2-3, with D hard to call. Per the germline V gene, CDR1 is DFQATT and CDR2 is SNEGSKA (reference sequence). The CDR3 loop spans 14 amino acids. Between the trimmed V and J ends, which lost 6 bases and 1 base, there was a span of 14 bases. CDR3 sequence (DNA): TGCAGTGCACGGCGAGCGAGCGGCACAGATACGCAGTATTTT. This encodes CSARRASGTDTQYF.

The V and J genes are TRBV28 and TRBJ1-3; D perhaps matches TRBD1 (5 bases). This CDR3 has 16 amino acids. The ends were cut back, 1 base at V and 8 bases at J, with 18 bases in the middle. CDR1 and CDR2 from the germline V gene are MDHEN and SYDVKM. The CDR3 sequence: CASSLSAGPYIYTIYF. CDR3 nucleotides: TGTGCCAGCAGTTTATCGGCAGGGCCTTATATCTACACCATATATTTT.

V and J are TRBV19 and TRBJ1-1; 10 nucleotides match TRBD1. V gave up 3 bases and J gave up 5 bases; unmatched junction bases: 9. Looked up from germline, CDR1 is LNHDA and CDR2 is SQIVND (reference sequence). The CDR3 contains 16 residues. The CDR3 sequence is CASSMGQGRGKTEAFF. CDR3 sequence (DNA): TGTGCCAGTAGTATGGGACAGGGGAGGGGAAAGACTGAAGCTTTCTTT.

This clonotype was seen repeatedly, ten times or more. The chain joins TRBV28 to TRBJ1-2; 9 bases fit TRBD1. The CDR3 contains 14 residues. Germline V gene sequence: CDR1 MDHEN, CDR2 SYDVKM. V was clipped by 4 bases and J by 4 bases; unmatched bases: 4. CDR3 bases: TGTGCCAGCAGTTCGGGACAGGGCGTCTATGGCTACACCTTC. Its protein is CASSSGQGVYGYTF.

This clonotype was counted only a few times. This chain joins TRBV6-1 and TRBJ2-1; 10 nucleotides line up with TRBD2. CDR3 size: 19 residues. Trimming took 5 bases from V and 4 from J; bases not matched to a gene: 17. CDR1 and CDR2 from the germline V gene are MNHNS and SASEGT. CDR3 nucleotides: TGTGCCAGCAGTCCCCTGGAAGCGGGAGGGCCTCTCCTTTACAATGAGCAGTTCTTC. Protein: CASSPLEAGGPLLYNEQFF.

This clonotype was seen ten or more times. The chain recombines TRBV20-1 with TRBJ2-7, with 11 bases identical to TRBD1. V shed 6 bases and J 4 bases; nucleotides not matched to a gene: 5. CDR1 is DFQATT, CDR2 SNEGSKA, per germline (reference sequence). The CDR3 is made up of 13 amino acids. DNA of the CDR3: TGCAGTGCCTCGGGACAGGGGGTTTACGAGCAGTACTTC. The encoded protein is CSASGQGVYEQYF.

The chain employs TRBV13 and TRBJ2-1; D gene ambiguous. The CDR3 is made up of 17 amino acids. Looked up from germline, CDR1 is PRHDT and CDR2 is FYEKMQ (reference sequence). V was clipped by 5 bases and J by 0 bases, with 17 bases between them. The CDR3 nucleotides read TGTGCCAGCAGCCCGACACCACTCTCCCTCTCCTACAATGAGCAGTTCTTC. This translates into CASSPTPLSLSYNEQFF.

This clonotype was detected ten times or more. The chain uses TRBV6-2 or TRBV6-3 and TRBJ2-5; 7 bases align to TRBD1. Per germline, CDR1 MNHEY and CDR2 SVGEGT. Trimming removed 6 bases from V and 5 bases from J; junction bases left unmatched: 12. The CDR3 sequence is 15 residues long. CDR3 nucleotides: TGTGCCAGCAGAAAAGCCGGGACAGTGAGGGAGACCCAGTACTTC. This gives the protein CASRKAGTVRETQYF.

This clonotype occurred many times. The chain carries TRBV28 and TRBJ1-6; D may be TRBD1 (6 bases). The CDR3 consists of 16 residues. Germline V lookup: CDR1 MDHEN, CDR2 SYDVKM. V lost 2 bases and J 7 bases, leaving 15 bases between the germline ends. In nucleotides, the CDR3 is TGTGCCAGCAGTTTAAGGACCCGACAGGCGAATTCACCCCTCCACTTT. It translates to CASSLRTRQANSPLHF.

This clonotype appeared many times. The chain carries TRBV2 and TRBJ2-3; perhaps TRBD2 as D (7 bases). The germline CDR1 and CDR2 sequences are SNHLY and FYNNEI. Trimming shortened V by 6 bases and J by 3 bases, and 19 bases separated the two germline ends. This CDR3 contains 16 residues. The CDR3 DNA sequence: TGTGCCAGCAGGATCCAGAGGGGGGGCGCTACAGATACGCAGTATTTT. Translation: CASRIQRGGATDTQYF. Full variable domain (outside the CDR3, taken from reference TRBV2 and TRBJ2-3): EPEVTQTPSHQVTQMGQEVILRCVPISNHLYFYWYRQILGQKVEFLVSFYNNEISEKSEIFDDQFSVERPDGSNFTLKIRSTKLEDSAMYFCASRIQRGGATDTQYFGPGTRLTVL.

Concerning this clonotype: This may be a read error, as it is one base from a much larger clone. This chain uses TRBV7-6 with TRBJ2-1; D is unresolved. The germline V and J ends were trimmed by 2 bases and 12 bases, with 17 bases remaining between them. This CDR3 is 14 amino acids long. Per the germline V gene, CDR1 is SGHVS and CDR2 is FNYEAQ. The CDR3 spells CASSLRIGGEVQFF. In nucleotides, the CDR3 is TGTGCCAGCAGCTTACGGATAGGCGGTGAGGTGCAGTTCTTC.

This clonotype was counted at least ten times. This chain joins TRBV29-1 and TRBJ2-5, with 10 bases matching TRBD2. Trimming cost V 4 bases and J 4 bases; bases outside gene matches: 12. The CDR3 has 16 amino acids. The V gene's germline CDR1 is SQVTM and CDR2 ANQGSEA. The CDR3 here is CSVVWLAGAFGETQYF. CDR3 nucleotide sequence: TGCAGCGTTGTTTGGCTAGCGGGAGCCTTCGGAGAGACCCAGTACTTC.

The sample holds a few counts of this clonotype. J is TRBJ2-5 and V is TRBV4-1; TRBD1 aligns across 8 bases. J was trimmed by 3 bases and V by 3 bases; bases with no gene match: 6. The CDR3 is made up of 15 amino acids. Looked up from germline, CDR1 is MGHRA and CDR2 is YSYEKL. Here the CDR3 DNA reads TGCGCCAGCAGCCACGCAGGGGGCCGAGAAGAGACCCAGTACTTC. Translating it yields CASSHAGGREETQYF.

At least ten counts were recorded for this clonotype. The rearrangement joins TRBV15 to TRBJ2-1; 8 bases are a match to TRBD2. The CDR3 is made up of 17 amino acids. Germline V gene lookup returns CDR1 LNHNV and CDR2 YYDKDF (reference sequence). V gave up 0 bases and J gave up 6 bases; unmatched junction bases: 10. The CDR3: CATSRDLSSGSVNEQFF. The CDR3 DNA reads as TGTGCCACCAGCAGAGATCTCTCCAGCGGGAGTGTCAATGAGCAGTTCTTC.

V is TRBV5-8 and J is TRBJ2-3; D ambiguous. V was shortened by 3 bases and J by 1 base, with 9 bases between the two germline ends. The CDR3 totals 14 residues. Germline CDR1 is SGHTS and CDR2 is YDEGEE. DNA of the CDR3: TGTGCCAGCAGCTACCGAACCCGCACAGATACGCAGTATTTT. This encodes CASSYRTRTDTQYF.

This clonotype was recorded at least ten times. CDR3 loop: CASSLEPANEKLFF. The DNA for the CDR3 is TGTGCCAGCAGCTTAGAGCCAGCTAATGAAAAACTGTTTTTT. This chain uses TRBV11-3 with TRBJ1-4; D gene ambiguous. Germline lookup yields CDR1 SGHNT and CDR2 YENEEA. Trimming shortened V by 0 bases and J by 3 bases, and 5 bases separated the two germline ends. This CDR3 spans 14 amino acids.

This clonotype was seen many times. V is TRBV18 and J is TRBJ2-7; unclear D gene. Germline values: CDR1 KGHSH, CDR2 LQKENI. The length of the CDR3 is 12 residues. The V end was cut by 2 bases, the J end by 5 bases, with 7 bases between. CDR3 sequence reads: CASSPNGNEQYF. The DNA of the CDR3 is TGTGCCAGCTCACCAAACGGCAACGAGCAGTACTTC.

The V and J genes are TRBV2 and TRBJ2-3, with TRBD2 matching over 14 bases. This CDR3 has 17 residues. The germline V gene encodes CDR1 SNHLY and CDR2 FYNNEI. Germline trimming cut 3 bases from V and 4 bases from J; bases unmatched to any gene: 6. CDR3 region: CASSDYRLAGGADTQYF. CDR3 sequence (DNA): TGTGCCAGCAGTGATTACCGACTAGCGGGAGGGGCAGATACGCAGTATTTT. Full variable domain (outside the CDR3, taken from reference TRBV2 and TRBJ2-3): EPEVTQTPSHQVTQMGQEVILRCVPISNHLYFYWYRQILGQKVEFLVSFYNNEISEKSEIFDDQFSVERPDGSNFTLKIRSTKLEDSAMYFCASSDYRLAGGADTQYFGPGTRLTVL.

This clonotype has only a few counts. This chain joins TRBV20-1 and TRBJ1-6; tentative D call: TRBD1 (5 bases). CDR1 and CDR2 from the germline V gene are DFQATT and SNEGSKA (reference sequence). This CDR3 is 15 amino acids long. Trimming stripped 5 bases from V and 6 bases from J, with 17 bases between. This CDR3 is CSALTGFRGNSPLHF. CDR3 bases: TGCAGTGCTCTAACAGGTTTTAGGGGTAATTCACCCCTCCACTTT.

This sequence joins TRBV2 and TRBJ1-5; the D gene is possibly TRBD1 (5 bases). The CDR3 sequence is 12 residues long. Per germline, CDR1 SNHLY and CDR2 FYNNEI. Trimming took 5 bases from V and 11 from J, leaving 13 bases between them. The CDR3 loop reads CASSRLGPTQHF. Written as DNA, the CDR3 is TGTGCCAGCAGTCGGTTGGGACCGACCCAGCATTTT. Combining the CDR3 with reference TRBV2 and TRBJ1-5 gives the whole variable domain EPEVTQTPSHQVTQMGQEVILRCVPISNHLYFYWYRQILGQKVEFLVSFYNNEISEKSEIFDDQFSVERPDGSNFTLKIRSTKLEDSAMYFCASSRLGPTQHFGDGTRLSIL.

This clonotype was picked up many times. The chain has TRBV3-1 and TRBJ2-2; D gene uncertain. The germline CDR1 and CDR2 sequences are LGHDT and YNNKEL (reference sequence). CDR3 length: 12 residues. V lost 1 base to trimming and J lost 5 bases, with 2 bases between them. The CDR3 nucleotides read TGTGCCAGCAGCCAAGGGACCGGGGAGCTGTTTTTT. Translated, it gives CASSQGTGELFF.

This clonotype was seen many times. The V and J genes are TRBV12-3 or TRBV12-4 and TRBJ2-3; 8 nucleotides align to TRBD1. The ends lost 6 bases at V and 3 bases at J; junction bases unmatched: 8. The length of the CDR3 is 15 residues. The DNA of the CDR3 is TGTGCCAGCAGCGGCGGACAGGGCAAGACAGATACGCAGTATTTT. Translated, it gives CASSGGQGKTDTQYF.

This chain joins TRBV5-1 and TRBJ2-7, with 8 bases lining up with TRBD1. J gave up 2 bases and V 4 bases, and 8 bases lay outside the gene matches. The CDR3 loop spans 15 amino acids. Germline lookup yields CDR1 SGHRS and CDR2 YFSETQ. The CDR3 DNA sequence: TGCGCCAGCAGCGGACGGACAGGGAATCCCTACGAGCAGTACTTC. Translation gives CASSGRTGNPYEQYF.

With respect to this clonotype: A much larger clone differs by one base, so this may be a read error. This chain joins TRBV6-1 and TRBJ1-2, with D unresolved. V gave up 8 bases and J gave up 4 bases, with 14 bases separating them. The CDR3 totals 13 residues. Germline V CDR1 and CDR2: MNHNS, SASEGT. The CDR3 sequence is CASAESSVYGYTF. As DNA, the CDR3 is TGTGCCAGCGCGGAAAGCTCCGTCTATGGCTACACCTTC.

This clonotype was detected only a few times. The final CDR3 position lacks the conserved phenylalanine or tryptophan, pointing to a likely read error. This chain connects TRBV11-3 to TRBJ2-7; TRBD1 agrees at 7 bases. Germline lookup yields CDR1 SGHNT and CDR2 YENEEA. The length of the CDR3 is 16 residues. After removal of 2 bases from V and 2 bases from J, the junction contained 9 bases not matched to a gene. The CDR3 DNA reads TGTGCCAGCAGCTTAATCGTTACAGGGGTTACCTACGAGCAGTACCTC. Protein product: CASSLIVTGVTYEQYL.

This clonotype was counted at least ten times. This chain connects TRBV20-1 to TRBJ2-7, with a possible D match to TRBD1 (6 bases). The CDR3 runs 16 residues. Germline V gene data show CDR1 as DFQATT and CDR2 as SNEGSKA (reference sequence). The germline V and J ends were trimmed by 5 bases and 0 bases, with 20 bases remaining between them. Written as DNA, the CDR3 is TGCAGTGCTGATGGAAAGGACAGCACTACCTCCTACGAGCAGTACTTC. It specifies CSADGKDSTTSYEQYF.

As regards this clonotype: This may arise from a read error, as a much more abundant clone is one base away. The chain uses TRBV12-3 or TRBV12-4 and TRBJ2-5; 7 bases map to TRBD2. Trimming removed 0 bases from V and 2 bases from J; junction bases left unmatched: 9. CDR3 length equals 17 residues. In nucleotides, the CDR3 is TGTGCCAGCAGTTTAGCGGTGGGAGGGATTGGGCAAGAGACCCAGTACTTC. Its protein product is CASSLAVGGIGQETQYF.

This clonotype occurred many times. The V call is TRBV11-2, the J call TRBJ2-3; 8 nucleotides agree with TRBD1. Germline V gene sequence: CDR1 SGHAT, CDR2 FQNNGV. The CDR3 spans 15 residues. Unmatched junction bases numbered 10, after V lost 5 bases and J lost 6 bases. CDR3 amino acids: CASSRAGTGPDTQYF. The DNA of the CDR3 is TGTGCCAGCAGCCGCGCCGGGACAGGCCCCGATACGCAGTATTTT.